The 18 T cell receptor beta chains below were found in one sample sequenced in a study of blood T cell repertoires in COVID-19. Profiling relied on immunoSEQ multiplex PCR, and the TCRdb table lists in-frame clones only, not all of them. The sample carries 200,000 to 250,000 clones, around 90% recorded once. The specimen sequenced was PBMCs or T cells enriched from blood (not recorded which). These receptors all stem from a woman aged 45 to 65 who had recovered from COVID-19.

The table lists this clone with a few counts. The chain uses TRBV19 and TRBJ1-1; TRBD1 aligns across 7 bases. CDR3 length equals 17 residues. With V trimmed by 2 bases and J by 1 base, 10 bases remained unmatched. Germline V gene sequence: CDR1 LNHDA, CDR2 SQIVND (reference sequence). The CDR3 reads CASSIIPGTARNTEAFF. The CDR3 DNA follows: TGTGCCAGTAGTATAATCCCCGGGACAGCCAGGAACACTGAAGCTTTCTTT.

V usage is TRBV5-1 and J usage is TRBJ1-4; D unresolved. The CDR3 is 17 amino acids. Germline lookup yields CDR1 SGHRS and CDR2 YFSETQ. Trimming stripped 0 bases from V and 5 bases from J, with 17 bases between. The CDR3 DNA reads TGCGCCAGCAGCTTGGGGTCGACGGGTCTGCTCAATGAAAAACTGTTTTTT. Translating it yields CASSLGSTGLLNEKLFF.

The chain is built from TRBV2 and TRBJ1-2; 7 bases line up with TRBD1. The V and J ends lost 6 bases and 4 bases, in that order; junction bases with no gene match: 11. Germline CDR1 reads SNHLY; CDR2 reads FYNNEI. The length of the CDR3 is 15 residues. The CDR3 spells CASRDRIDSRYGYTF. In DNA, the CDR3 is TGTGCCAGCAGGGACAGGATAGATTCCCGCTATGGCTACACCTTC.

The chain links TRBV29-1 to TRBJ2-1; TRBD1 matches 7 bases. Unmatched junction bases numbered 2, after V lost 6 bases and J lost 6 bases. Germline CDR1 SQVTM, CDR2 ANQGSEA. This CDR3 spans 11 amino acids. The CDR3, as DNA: TGCAGCGTCCACAGGGGCAATGAGCAGTTCTTC. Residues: CSVHRGNEQFF.

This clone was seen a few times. The CDR3 DNA follows: TGTGCCAGCAGTTTTCGGCGGTACAATGAGCAGTTCTTC. Amino acid sequence: CASSFRRYNEQFF. The rearrangement links TRBV27 to TRBJ2-1; D not certain. Germline V CDR1 and CDR2: MNHEY, SMNVEV (reference sequence). The CDR3 has 13 residues. V was cut by 3 bases and J by 4 bases, with 7 bases left in between.

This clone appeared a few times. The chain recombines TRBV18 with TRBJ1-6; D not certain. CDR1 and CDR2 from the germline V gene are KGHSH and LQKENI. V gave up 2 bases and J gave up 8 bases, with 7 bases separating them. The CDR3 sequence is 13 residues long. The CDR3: CASSPDRDSPLHF. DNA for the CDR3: TGTGCCAGCTCACCAGATCGGGATTCACCCCTCCACTTT.

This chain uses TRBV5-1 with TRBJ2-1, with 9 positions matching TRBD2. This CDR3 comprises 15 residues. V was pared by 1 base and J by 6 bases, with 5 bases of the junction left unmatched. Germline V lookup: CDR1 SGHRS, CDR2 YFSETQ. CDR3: CASSLQGLAPNEQFF. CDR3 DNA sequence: TGCGCCAGCAGCTTGCAGGGACTAGCTCCCAATGAGCAGTTCTTC. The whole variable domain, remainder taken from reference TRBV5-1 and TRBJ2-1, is KAGVTQTPRYLIKTRGQQVTLSCSPISGHRSVSWYQQTPGQGLQFLFEYFSETQRNKGNFPGRFSGRQFSNSRSEMNVSTLELGDSALYLCASSLQGLAPNEQFFGPGTRLTVL.

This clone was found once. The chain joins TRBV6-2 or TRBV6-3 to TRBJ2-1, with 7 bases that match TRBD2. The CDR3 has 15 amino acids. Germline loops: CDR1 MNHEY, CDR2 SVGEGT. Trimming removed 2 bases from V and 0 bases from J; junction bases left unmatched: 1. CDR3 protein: CASSYRGSSYNEQFF. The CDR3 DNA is TGTGCCAGCAGTTACCGCGGGAGCTCCTACAATGAGCAGTTCTTC.

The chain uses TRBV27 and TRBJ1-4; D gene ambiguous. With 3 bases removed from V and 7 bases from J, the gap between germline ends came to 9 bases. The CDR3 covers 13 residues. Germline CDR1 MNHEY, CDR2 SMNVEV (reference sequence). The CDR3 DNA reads TGTGCCAGCAGTTTTTTCCGGGGTGAAAAACTGTTTTTT. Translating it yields CASSFFRGEKLFF. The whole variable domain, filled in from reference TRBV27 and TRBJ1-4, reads EAQVTQNPRYLITVTGKKLTVTCSQNMNHEYMSWYRQDPGLGLRQIYYSMNVEVTDKGDVPEGYKVSRKEKRNFPLILESPSPNQTSLYFCASSFFRGEKLFFGSGTQLSVL.

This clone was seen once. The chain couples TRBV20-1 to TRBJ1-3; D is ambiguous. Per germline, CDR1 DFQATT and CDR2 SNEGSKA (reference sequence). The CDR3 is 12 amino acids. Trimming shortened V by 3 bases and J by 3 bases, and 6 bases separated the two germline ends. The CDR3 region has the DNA TGCAGTGCTAGTTCCGGTGGAAACACCATATATTTT. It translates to CSASSGGNTIYF.

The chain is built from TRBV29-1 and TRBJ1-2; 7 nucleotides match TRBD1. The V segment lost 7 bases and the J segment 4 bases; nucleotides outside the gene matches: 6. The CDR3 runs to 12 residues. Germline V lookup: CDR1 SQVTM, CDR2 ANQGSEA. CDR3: CSGLGTAYGYTF. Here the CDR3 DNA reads TGCAGCGGACTTGGGACAGCCTATGGCTACACCTTC.

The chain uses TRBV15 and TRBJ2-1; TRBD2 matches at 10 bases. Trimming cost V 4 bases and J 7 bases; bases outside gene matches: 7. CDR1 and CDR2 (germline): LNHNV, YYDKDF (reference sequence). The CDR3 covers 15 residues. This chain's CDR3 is CATSKLAGVYNEQFF. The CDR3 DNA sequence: TGTGCCACCAGCAAGCTAGCGGGAGTTTATAATGAGCAGTTCTTC.

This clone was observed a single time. The CDR3 spells CSVEVPPGDYGYTF. CDR3 DNA sequence: TGCAGCGTTGAAGTGCCCCCAGGGGACTATGGCTACACCTTC. The V gene is TRBV29-1, the J gene TRBJ1-2, with D maybe TRBD1 (6 bases). Germline V gene sequence: CDR1 SQVTM, CDR2 ANQGSEA. The CDR3 consists of 14 residues. The ends were cut back, 1 base at V and 3 bases at J, with 12 bases in the middle.

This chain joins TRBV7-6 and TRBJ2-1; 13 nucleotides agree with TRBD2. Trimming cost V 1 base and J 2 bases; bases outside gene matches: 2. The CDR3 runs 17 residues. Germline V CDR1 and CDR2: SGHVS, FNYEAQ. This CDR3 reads CASSLGLAGGAYNEQFF. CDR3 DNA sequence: TGTGCCAGCAGCTTAGGACTAGCGGGAGGCGCCTACAATGAGCAGTTCTTC. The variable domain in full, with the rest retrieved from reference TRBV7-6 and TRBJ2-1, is GAGVSQSPRYKVTKRGQDVALRCDPISGHVSLYWYRQALGQGPEFLTYFNYEAQQDKSGLPNDRFSAERPEGSISTLTIQRTEQRDSAMYRCASSLGLAGGAYNEQFFGPGTRLTVL.

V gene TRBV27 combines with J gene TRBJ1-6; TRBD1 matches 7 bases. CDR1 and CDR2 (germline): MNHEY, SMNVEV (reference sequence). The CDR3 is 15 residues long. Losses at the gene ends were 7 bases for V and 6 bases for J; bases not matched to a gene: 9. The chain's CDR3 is CASTLRQGRNSPLHF. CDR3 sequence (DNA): TGTGCCAGCACTCTCAGACAGGGACGTAATTCACCCCTCCACTTT.

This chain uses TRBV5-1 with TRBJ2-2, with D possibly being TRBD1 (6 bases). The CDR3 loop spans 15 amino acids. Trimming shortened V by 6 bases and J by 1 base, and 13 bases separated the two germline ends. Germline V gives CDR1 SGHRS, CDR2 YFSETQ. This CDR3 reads CASNPTGLNTGELFF. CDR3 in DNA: TGCGCCAGCAACCCAACAGGGTTGAACACCGGGGAGCTGTTTTTT. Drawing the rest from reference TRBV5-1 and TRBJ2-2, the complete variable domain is KAGVTQTPRYLIKTRGQQVTLSCSPISGHRSVSWYQQTPGQGLQFLFEYFSETQRNKGNFPGRFSGRQFSNSRSEMNVSTLELGDSALYLCASNPTGLNTGELFFGEGSRLTVL.

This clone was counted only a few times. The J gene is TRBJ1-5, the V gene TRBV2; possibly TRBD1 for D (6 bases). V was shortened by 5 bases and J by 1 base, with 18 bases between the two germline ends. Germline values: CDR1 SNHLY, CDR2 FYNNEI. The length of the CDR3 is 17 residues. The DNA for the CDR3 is TGTGCCAGCAGTATCGGGGGGGCGGATGGGAGCAATCAGCCCCAGCATTTT. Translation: CASSIGGADGSNQPQHF.

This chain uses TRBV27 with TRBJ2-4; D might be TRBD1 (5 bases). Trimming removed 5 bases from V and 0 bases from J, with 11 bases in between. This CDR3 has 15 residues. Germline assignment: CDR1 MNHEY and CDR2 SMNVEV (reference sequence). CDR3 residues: CASSPGQIAKNIQYF. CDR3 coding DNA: TGTGCCAGCAGTCCCGGACAAATAGCCAAAAACATTCAGTACTTC.